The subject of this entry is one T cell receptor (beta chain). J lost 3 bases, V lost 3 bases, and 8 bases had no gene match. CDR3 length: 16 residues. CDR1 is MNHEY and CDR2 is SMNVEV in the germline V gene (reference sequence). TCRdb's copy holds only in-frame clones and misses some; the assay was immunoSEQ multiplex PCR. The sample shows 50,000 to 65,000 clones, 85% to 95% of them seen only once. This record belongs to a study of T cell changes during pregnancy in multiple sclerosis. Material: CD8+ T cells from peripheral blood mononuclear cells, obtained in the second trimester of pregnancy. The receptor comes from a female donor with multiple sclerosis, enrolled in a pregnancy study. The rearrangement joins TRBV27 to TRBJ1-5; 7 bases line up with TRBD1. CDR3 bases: TGTGCCAGCAGTTTCACAGGGGTAGGTAACAATCAGCCCCAGCATTTT. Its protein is CASSFTGVGNNQPQHF.